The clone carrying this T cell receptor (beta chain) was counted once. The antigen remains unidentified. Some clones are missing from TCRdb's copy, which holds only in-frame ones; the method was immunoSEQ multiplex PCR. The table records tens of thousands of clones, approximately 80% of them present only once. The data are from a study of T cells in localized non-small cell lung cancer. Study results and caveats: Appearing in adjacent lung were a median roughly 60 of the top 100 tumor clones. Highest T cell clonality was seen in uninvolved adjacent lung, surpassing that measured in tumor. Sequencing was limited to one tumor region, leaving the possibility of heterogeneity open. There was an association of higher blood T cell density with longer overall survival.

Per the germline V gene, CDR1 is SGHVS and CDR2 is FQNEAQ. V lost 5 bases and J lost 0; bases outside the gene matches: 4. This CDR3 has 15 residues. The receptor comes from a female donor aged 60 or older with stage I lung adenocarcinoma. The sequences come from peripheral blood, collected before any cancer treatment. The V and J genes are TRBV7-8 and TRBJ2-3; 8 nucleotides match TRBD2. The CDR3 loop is CASSLSGVSTDTQYF. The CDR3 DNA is TGTGCCAGCAGCCTTAGCGGGGTCAGCACAGATACGCAGTATTTT.